This T cell receptor beta chain was retrieved from a study of blood T cells in healthy people across ages (dated by TCRdb to between 2014 and 2016). Concerning the study at large: Template switching captured roughly one uniquely barcoded TCR beta cDNA molecule per two T cells in model experiments. Donors were grouped into four age groups: young (average approximately 16 years), middle-aged (roughly 37), aged (about 60) and long-lived (just over 80). For two donors (one aged 18 to 29 and one aged 80 or older), the study analyzed two additional independent replicas of 1 million unique cDNA reads from the same blood draw. Using deep sequencing normalized with unique cDNA molecular identifiers, the study measured how TCR beta repertoire diversity changes with age. To avoid experimental bias, donors of different ages were randomly spread across the sequencing lanes.

The roughly 39 donors, aged about 6 to 95 years, were systemically healthy Caucasian individuals from Russia. Ten milliliters of peripheral blood were drawn from each donor into EDTA-treated Vacutainer tubes. Ficoll-Paque density-gradient centrifugation was used to isolate PBMCs, with at least 6.5 million per sample. Total RNA was extracted from PBMCs with Trizol reagent, with at least 6 micrograms obtained per sample. For every donor, an aliquot of PBMCs went through flow cytometry to measure the percentages of naive CD45RAhigh/CD27high T cells. This clonotype was recorded a few times. Its antigen is not yet known. No quality values exist for individual bases; no much larger clone is one base distant. The germline V gene (reference sequence) specifies PRHDT as CDR1 and FYEKMQ as CDR2. From the cysteine through the phenylalanine, the CDR3 covers 17 amino acids. Only CDR3 DNA is held: 51 bases, read in frame from base 1. Trimming costs V 0 bases and J 7 bases, and their ends lie 16 bases apart.

What the work shows at the level of the full study, not this receptor alone: Because profiling used bulk unsorted PBMCs, naive and antigen-experienced compartments could not be compared conclusively. Because donor CMV infection status was unknown, age-related changes in expanded clonotypes were potentially confounded. Observed TCR beta diversity per million T cells fell roughly linearly with age, and a significant reduction was already apparent by age around 40. Total diversity estimates from one million sequenced T cells were considered lower bounds and underestimates. There was a strong correlation between observed TCR beta diversity and the percentage of naive T cells measured by flow cytometry. The long-lived group showed more naive CD4+ T cells, fewer expanded clones and increased TCR diversity than the aged group, suggesting age selection.

Library generation was performed with 5' RACE. The sample was run on an Illumina HiSeq 2500. A second PCR of roughly 6 to 11 cycles was run with a J-beta primer mix and a sample-barcoded 5' primer. Each TCR beta cDNA molecule received a unique molecular identifier from a template-switch 5' adaptor carrying 12 random nucleotides. Each sample yielded at least 3 million CDR3-containing paired-end reads. First-strand cDNA was synthesized from all RNA with the Mint cDNA synthesis kit, primed by a TRBC-specific oligonucleotide. All cDNA was treated with uracil-DNA glycosylase and then went through a first 18-cycle PCR with the universal primers M1SS and BC2_uni_R. From the authors' description of their analysis: Each sample was normalized by randomly selecting 1 million high-quality reads, each carrying a distinct molecular identifier. Reads with shared molecular identifiers were discarded instead of being binned into consensus sequences. CDR3 identification, clonotype clustering and error correction used MiTCR with a Q25 quality threshold and the strictest error-elimination algorithm. A nonparametric unseen species model with Euler transformation was used to estimate lower-bound total TCR beta diversity. In-frame beta chains were kept once TCRdb had trimmed the public reads at Q25 with fastp and called clones with MiXCR. CDR3 protein duplicates are merged, each entry listing the most common genes and DNA. What appears here as the V and J calls and clone size reflects TCRdb's work, not the paper's. The sample table shows roughly 720,000 distinct CDR3 sequences, and about 53% are seen once. The top ten clonotypes cover roughly two fifths of the sample.

The TCR was taken from an elderly man in good health. The chain was built from TRBV13 and TRBJ1-6, and TRBD1 may be the D gene, going by 6 matching bases. The specimen was blood. The bases read TGTGCCAGCAGCTTAGGGTCCGGACAGCGTGCGAATTCACCCCTCCACTTT. This codes for CASSLGSGQRANSPLHF. Joined to the reference TRBV13 and TRBJ1-6 proteins, this CDR3 gives the full variable domain: AAGVIQSPRHLIKEKRETATLKCYPIPRHDTVYWYQQGPGQDPQFLISFYEKMQSDKGSIPDRFSAQQFSDYHSELNMSSLELGDSALYFCASSLGSGQRANSPLHFGNGTRLTVT.